The 26 T cell receptor beta chains reported below all come from one sample, sequenced in a study of T cell responses to AZD1222 COVID-19 vaccine. Here immunoSEQ multiplex PCR was the method, and the copy in TCRdb shows in-frame clones only, minus some. The sample lists 110,000 to 150,000 clones; around nine tenths were seen once. Source: peripheral blood, taken on day 0 of AZD1222 vaccination. These TCRs come from an adult in good health.

The J gene is TRBJ2-1, the V gene TRBV7-9; 8 nucleotides align to TRBD1. Germline trimming cut 5 bases from V and 6 bases from J; bases unmatched to any gene: 12. The CDR3 sequence is 16 residues long. CDR1 and CDR2 from the germline V gene are SEHNR and FQNEAQ (reference sequence). In DNA, the CDR3 is TGTGCCAGCAGCACGACCTCAGGGGGCATCTTCAATGAGCAGTTCTTC. Encoded protein: CASSTTSGGIFNEQFF.

The chain joins TRBV10-3 to TRBJ2-2; unclear D gene. Trimming removed 0 bases at V and 1 base at J, with 6 bases between. Germline V gene lookup returns CDR1 ENHRY and CDR2 SYGVKD. The CDR3 is 15 amino acids. The CDR3 is CAISESRQNTGELFF. Written as DNA, the CDR3 is TGTGCCATCAGTGAGTCGCGACAGAACACCGGGGAGCTGTTTTTT.

This chain connects TRBV7-3 to TRBJ2-3, with 8 nucleotides matching TRBD1. V was pared by 3 bases and J by 5 bases, with 4 bases of the junction left unmatched. CDR3 length: 14 residues. Germline-derived CDR1 and CDR2 are SGHTA and FQGTGA. The CDR3 is CASSFRQGRDTQYF. In DNA form, the CDR3 reads TGTGCCAGCAGCTTCAGACAGGGGCGAGATACGCAGTATTTT.

V and J are TRBV6-2 or TRBV6-3 and TRBJ1-1; no firm D call. The germline V gene has CDR1 MNHEY and CDR2 SVGEGT. This CDR3 spans 14 amino acids. The V gene lost 1 base and the J gene lost 6 bases, with 12 bases spanning the gap. The CDR3: CASSYFRMRAEAFF. CDR3 DNA: TGTGCCAGCAGTTACTTCAGAATGCGGGCTGAAGCTTTCTTT.

This clone has a single count. The chain uses TRBV3-1 (or the pseudogene TRBV3-2) and TRBJ2-7; D uncertain. Per germline, CDR1 LGHDT and CDR2 YNNKEL (reference sequence). CDR3 length: 15 amino acids. V was trimmed by 1 base and J by 4 bases, leaving 14 bases between them. CDR3 sequence: CASSQGLNTNYEQYF. The DNA for the CDR3 is TGTGCCAGCAGCCAAGGCCTGAACACCAATTACGAGCAGTACTTC.

This rearrangement joins TRBV19 to TRBJ2-7; unclear D gene. CDR3 size: 14 residues. CDR1 LNHDA and CDR2 SQIVND come from the germline V gene (reference sequence). Trimming cost V 3 bases and J 4 bases, with 13 bases left between them. The CDR3 region has the DNA TGTGCCAGTAGTATCATCGCGGAGTCGTACGAGCAGTACTTC. Protein product: CASSIIAESYEQYF.

The chain recombines TRBV5-6 with TRBJ2-2; D not resolved. The germline gives CDR1 SGHDT, CDR2 YYEEEE. Trimming cost V 0 bases and J 7 bases, with 10 bases left between them. This CDR3 has 14 residues. DNA for the CDR3: TGTGCCAGCAGCTTGGGGACGGTTAGCGGGGAGCTGTTTTTT. It yields the protein CASSLGTVSGELFF.

The chain links TRBV6-5 to TRBJ1-3, with D uncertain. The germline gives CDR1 MNHEY, CDR2 SVGAGI. V was shortened by 8 bases and J by 3 bases, with 8 bases between the two germline ends. This CDR3 has 12 residues. The CDR3 region has the DNA TGTGCCAGCGGGCCGTATGGAAACACCATATATTTT. Protein sequence: CASGPYGNTIYF.

This clone is a singleton in its sample. J is TRBJ2-7 and V is TRBV28; possible D gene TRBD1, 6 bases. Germline-derived CDR1 and CDR2 are MDHEN and SYDVKM. The CDR3 consists of 13 residues. V was shortened by 2 bases and J by 4 bases, with 9 bases between the two germline ends. The CDR3, as DNA: TGTGCCAGCAGTTTAATACAGGGTTACGAGCAGTACTTC. Translated, it gives CASSLIQGYEQYF.

This chain connects TRBV7-9 to TRBJ1-5, with 8 bases that match TRBD1. Trimming cost V 1 base and J 8 bases; bases outside gene matches: 7. The CDR3 is made up of 15 amino acids. Germline CDR1 is SEHNR and CDR2 is FQNEAQ (reference sequence). CDR3 nucleotides: TGTGCCAGCAGCTTAGGGACAGGGTATATCAAGCCCCAGCATTTT. The encoded protein is CASSLGTGYIKPQHF.

This chain connects TRBV7-9 to TRBJ1-4, with 7 bases matching TRBD1. This CDR3 is built from 15 residues. V was pared by 2 bases and J by 8 bases, with 8 bases of the junction left unmatched. The germline V gene has CDR1 SEHNR and CDR2 FQNEAQ (reference sequence). This CDR3 reads CASSLWGQKIEKLFF. CDR3 in DNA: TGTGCCAGCAGCTTATGGGGACAGAAAATCGAAAAACTGTTTTTT.

The CDR3 reads CASSDLPGQETQYF. The CDR3 DNA sequence: TGTGCCAGCAGCGACCTCCCCGGGCAAGAGACCCAGTACTTC. The chain recombines TRBV2 with TRBJ2-5; unclear D gene. The CDR3 covers 14 residues. Germline CDR1 reads SNHLY; CDR2 reads FYNNEI. V gave up 6 bases and J gave up 2 bases, with 13 bases separating them.

V is TRBV15 and J is TRBJ2-7; D is perhaps TRBD2 (6 bases). V shed 5 bases and J shed 3 bases, with 11 bases lying between them. Germline values: CDR1 LNHNV, CDR2 YYDKDF (reference sequence). The CDR3 totals 13 residues. CDR3 nucleotides: TGTGCCACCAGCCCAGGGACTGGCTACGAGCAGTACTTC. Its protein is CATSPGTGYEQYF. Together with reference TRBV15 and TRBJ2-7, the CDR3 gives the full variable domain: DAMVIQNPRYQVTQFGKPVTLSCSQTLNHNVMYWYQQKSSQAPKLLFHYYDKDFNNEADTPDNFQSRRPNTSFCFLDIRSPGLGDTAMYLCATSPGTGYEQYFGPGTRLTVT.

The chain uses TRBV5-1 and TRBJ2-1; 9 positions match TRBD2. CDR1 and CDR2 from the germline V gene are SGHRS and YFSETQ. With V trimmed by 4 bases and J by 6 bases, 8 bases remained unmatched. CDR3 size: 15 residues. CDR3 sequence: CASSRTSGPGNEQFF. For the CDR3, the DNA is TGCGCCAGCAGCCGAACTAGCGGGCCGGGCAATGAGCAGTTCTTC.

The rearrangement joins TRBV3-1 (or the pseudogene TRBV3-2) to TRBJ2-3; 8 bases agree with TRBD2. The CDR3 sequence is 17 residues long. The V gene end was trimmed by 4 bases and the J gene end by 0 bases; junction bases not matched to a gene: 9. Germline V gene lookup returns CDR1 LGHDT and CDR2 YNNKEL (reference sequence). The CDR3, as DNA: TGTGCCAGCAGCCCTCGTCGACCTAGCGGGAGCACAGATACGCAGTATTTT. Amino acids: CASSPRRPSGSTDTQYF.

The V call is TRBV30, the J call TRBJ2-1, with D perhaps TRBD1 or TRBD2 (5 bases each). CDR1 GTSNPN and CDR2 SVGIG come from the germline V gene (reference sequence). The CDR3 totals 15 residues. V was trimmed by 0 bases and J by 1 base, leaving 10 bases between them. CDR3 in amino acids: CAWSVLEGSYNEQFF. Written as DNA, the CDR3 is TGTGCCTGGAGTGTACTAGAGGGGTCCTACAATGAGCAGTTCTTC.

This clone is termed medium-sized. The genes are TRBV6-4 and TRBJ2-1, with 11 bases identical to TRBD2. The germline CDR1 and CDR2 sequences are MRHNA and SNTAGT. CDR3 length equals 14 residues. Unmatched junction bases numbered 0, after V lost 2 bases and J lost 6 bases. CDR3 residues: CASSDGTSGNEQFF. CDR3 nucleotides: TGTGCCAGCAGTGACGGGACTAGCGGCAATGAGCAGTTCTTC.

This clone was seen once. The chain combines TRBV21-1 with TRBJ1-1. TRBV21-1 is a recognized pseudogene. The CDR3 sequence is 17 residues long. CDR3 coding DNA: TGTGCCAGCAGCCTCACGGGGGGTGAAGGAATGAACACTGAAGCTTTCTTT. This codes for CASSLTGGEGMNTEAFF.

V usage is TRBV4-1 and J usage is TRBJ2-3; 9 bases agree with TRBD2. Germline lookup yields CDR1 MGHRA and CDR2 YSYEKL. The CDR3 is made up of 15 amino acids. V lost 4 bases, J lost 3 bases, and 5 bases stayed unmatched. CDR3 residues: CASSRDSGRTDTQYF. The DNA for the CDR3 is TGCGCCAGCAGCCGGGATAGCGGGAGAACAGATACGCAGTATTTT.

V is TRBV7-9 and J is TRBJ2-3; D gene unclear. Germline loops: CDR1 SEHNR, CDR2 FQNEAQ (reference sequence). CDR3 size: 15 residues. The V gene lost 5 bases and the J gene lost 1 base, with 13 bases spanning the gap. The CDR3 nucleotides read TGTGCCAGCAGCCCTTCCCTCGGACGCACAGATACGCAGTATTTT. Residues: CASSPSLGRTDTQYF.

V is TRBV19 and J is TRBJ2-1, with D possibly being TRBD2 (6 bases). The V and J ends lost 7 bases and 4 bases respectively, with 20 bases between them. The CDR3 is 16 residues long. CDR1 and CDR2 from the germline V gene are LNHDA and SQIVND (reference sequence). CDR3: CASKGTRGGIYNEQFF. The CDR3 coding sequence is TGTGCCAGTAAAGGGACTCGAGGAGGGATTTACAATGAGCAGTTCTTC.

This chain links TRBV5-1 with TRBJ2-3, with no clear D. Deletions cut 3 bases from V and 2 bases from J, with 4 bases between. The germline CDR1 and CDR2 sequences are SGHRS and YFSETQ. The CDR3 has 12 amino acids. The CDR3 spells CASSSSTDTQYF. The CDR3 DNA follows: TGCGCCAGCAGCTCCTCCACAGATACGCAGTATTTT.

The chain has TRBV11-3 and TRBJ1-1; 9 bases map to TRBD1. Germline CDR1 reads SGHNT; CDR2 reads YENEEA. There are 17 residues in the CDR3. V shed 3 bases, J shed 3 bases, and the junction held 11 bases outside the gene matches. The CDR3 loop reads CASSLSLMGQGHTEAFF. As DNA, the CDR3 is TGTGCCAGCAGCTTGTCCCTTATGGGACAGGGACACACTGAAGCTTTCTTT.

This chain joins TRBV5-4 and TRBJ2-3, with TRBD1 identical over 8 bases. Germline lookup yields CDR1 SGHNT and CDR2 YYREEE (reference sequence). This CDR3 has 16 amino acids. V trimming: 0 bases; J trimming: 4 bases; junction bases outside the gene matches: 7. CDR3 sequence: CASSLDFGQGSDTQYF. The CDR3 DNA reads TGTGCCAGCAGCTTGGATTTTGGACAGGGATCAGATACGCAGTATTTT.

V is TRBV11-2 and J is TRBJ2-3; the match to TRBD2 covers 12 bases. Trimming took 5 bases from V and 5 from J; bases not matched to a gene: 8. The CDR3 spans 16 residues. Germline-derived CDR1 and CDR2 are SGHAT and FQNNGV. The CDR3 sequence is CASSLGGGLAGDTQYF. CDR3 DNA sequence: TGTGCCAGCAGCCTAGGCGGGGGACTAGCGGGAGATACGCAGTATTTT.

The V call is TRBV9, the J call TRBJ2-3, with 8 bases matching TRBD2. Germline trimming cut 0 bases from V and 0 bases from J; bases unmatched to any gene: 9. CDR3 length: 18 amino acids. Germline lookup yields CDR1 SGDLS and CDR2 YYNGEE. CDR3 DNA sequence: TGTGCCAGCAGCGTAGGATTAGCGGGACGCCCTAGCACAGATACGCAGTATTTT. Amino acid sequence: CASSVGLAGRPSTDTQYF.